This T cell receptor (beta chain) was observed in a study of read filtering for tumor transcriptome and immune sequencing (TCRdb year 2020). Broadly, across the study: Of the patients in the cohort, more than 16 were male and 11 to 15 were female, and their mean age was approximately 71 years, with a range of about 40 to 85. By revised international staging, 8 or 9 patients were R-ISS I, about 17 were R-ISS II and 6 or 7 were R-ISS III. As a main aim, a read-filtering strategy for immune repertoire data was addressed, with the specific question being whether clonotypes supported by a single read should be removed. Per sample, about 4.05 to 10.27 million TCR-region mapped reads were obtained with IR-seq, compared with only about 80 to 1,400 with RNA-seq. After DNase treatment, whole-transcriptome libraries were prepared using the TruSeq RNA Access Library Prep Kit. Using the same bone marrow samples, the study compared TCR repertoires obtained by targeted immune repertoire sequencing with those obtained by bulk whole-transcriptome sequencing. Study-level results and caveats: Single-read clonotypes made up around 82% of clonotypes but only about 3.5% of total reads in IR-seq, compared with just under 75% of clonotypes and approximately 40% of reads in RNA-seq. Rather than purified T cells, the sorted CD138-negative fraction was a mixed bone marrow immune population. Compared with RNA-seq, IR-seq captured clonotypes at much greater depth and more reliably, and a smaller IR-seq throughput was enough to identify most of the shared clonotypes. The correlation between IR-seq and RNA-seq shared clonotype proportions was increased by removal of single-read clonotypes.

Remarks on this clonotype: The antigen this receptor binds is unknown. No much larger clonotype is one base removed from it; base qualities were not supplied.

The germline V gene gives CDR1 as MDHEN and CDR2 as SYDVKM. V drops 5 bases and J drops 4 bases, leaving 20 bases in between. The CDR3 runs 16 amino acids, cysteine and phenylalanine included. The only DNA kept is the CDR3, 48 bases in frame from the first base. Bone marrow was sampled from every patient at the time of active disease. Ficoll-Hypaque density gradient centrifugation was used to isolate the bone marrow mononuclear cells. CD138-negative cells were obtained by negative selection after labeling with CD138 magnetic microbeads on a MACS separator, removing myeloma plasma cells. The purity of the isolated cells was checked by flow cytometry with CD138 antibodies on an Attune NxT. Total RNA was extracted using TRIzol reagent and was quantified on a NanoDrop spectrophotometer. Paired RNA-seq and IR-seq were performed on each patient's CD138-negative bone marrow sample. The Immunoverse kit was used to build TCR libraries from about 430 ng RNA, with molecular barcoded adaptors covering alpha/delta and beta/gamma chains. TCR library preparation used the same RNA that was used for transcriptome sequencing. An Illumina HiSeq 4000 with 2 x 150 cycles was used to sequence the TCR libraries. The original methods were these. TCR reads were aligned to human V, D, J and C references and assembled into CDR3 clonotypes with MiXCR, including quality filtering and error correction. The tcR package in R was used for analysis of clonotype counts and gene usage diversity. For inspection of raw mapping reads, RNA-seq reads were mapped by STAR aligner version 2.5.3a onto GRCh37 of the human genome. IR-seq fastq files were randomly downsampled with Seqtk 1.3 to test the effect of sequencing depth on detected clonotypes. TCRdb trimmed the raw reads at Q25, called clones with MiXCR and kept productive beta chains. Each CDR3 protein gets just one entry, which takes the most common genes and DNA from the rows behind it. The V and J calls come from TCRdb's annotation, not from the publication. The sample records tens of thousands of distinct CDR3 sequences, under 25% of which are singletons. The ten largest clonotypes hold approximately 10% of the sample.

The rearranged segments are TRBV28 and TRBJ1-2; 6 matching bases give a weak D call of TRBD1. Sequencing was done on a sample of a population of CD138-negative cells sorted from bone marrow. Read against the paper, the sample's cell subset or site label means: bone marrow mononuclear cells depleted of CD138+ plasma/myeloma cells by negative magnetic selection. This sequence originates from a donor at least 40 years old with multiple myeloma. The DNA sequence reads TGTGCCAGCAGTACCGGGACAACCCCCCCGACCTATGGCTACACCTTC. Its coded protein is CASSTGTTPPTYGYTF.